A selection of T cell receptor beta chains follows, all from one sample in a study of T cells in Graves' hyperthyroidism and ophthalmopathy. TCRdb re-called the multiplex PCR reads with MiXCR, one entry per CDR3 protein. The sample yields approximately 620,000 distinct CDR3 sequences, 15% to 20% seen once. Source material: blood. The receptors derive from a woman aged 40 to 50 with Graves' ophthalmopathy. Each CDR3 is given with its conserved first and last residue.

j_call,v_call,cdr3_length,cdr3_aa
TRBJ1-2,TRBV7-2,14,CASSSRPDYYGYTF
TRBJ2-5,TRBV3-1,14,CASSQAGLGETQYF
TRBJ2-7,TRBV27,15,CASSLSTVGSTEQYF
TRBJ2-1,TRBV5-1,13,CASSWRRHNEQFF
TRBJ1-4,TRBV7-9,15,CASSRGQGAGEKLFF
TRBJ2-3,TRBV7-9,15,CASSSVAGETDTQYF
TRBJ2-7,TRBV28,15,CASSPGDSLSYEQYF
TRBJ1-3,TRBV2,15,CASRNDRANGNTIYF
TRBJ2-1,TRBV5-1,14,CASSLVPPRDEQFF
TRBJ1-1,TRBV30,15,CAWRTAVEWRAEAFF